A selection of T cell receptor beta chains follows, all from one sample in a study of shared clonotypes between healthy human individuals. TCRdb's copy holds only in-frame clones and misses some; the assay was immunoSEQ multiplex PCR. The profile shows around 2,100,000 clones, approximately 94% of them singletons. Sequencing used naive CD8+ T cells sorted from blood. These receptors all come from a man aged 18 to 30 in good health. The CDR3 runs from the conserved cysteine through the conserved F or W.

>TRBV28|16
CASSLRRDRSYNEQFF
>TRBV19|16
CASRSPGGQAYSPLHF
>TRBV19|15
CASISRDRGIDEQFF
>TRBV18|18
CASSRTGPGQEIPTEAFF
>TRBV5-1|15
CASSSGTGGIQPQHF
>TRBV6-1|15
CASSVLGQGLYEQYF
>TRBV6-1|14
CASSPYRADYEQYF
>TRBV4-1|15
CASSQAAQGTYIQYF
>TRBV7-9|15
CASSLGTGDTDTQYF
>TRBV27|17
CASSLVGQGTFNYGYTF
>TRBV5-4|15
CASSLMTGNTGELFF
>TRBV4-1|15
CASSQDFRASYEQYF
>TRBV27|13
CASSGGGPGGYTF
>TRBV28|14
CASSMTGGTDTQYF
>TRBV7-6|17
CASSLYPSGGNTDTQYF
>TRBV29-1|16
CSVEEWDGGRGETQYF
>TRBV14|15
CASSPFGLAASEQYF
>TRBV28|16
CASSLLVGEGWSPLHF
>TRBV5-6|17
CASSLESHQATNYGYTF
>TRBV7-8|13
CASSLDPAYEQYF
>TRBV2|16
CASSDTRLDFSYEQYF
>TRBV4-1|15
CASSQGRDANYEQYF
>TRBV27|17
CASTAGQFASYNSPLHF
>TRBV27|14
CASTPHGQGETQYF
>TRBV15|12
CATSSVYEKLFF
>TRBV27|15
CASSWGLAGVNEQFF
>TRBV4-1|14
CASSPGQGGYEQYF
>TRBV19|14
CASSIASPAYEQYF
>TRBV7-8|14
CASSLPGGYNEQFF
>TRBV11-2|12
CASSFPVTEAFF
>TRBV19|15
CASTPLAGPTDTQYF
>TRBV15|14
CATSSVQSPQPQHF
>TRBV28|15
CASRSGQGEAYEQYF
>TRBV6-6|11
CASRRDTEAFF
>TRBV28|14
CASSSTGGGTEAFF
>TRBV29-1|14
CSVEDPVGDTEAFF
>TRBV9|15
CASSVVGGRKETQYF
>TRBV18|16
CASSPPLGAPDTEAFF
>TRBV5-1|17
CASSTHPRDLNSYEQYF
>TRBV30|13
CAWMTGENTEAFF
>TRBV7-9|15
CASSLVLAGPYEQYF
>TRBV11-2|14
CASSSTVSGNTIYF
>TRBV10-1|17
CASSDNLLAGGPGELFF
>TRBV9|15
CASSVGAGPGYEQYF
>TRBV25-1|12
CASSELVETQYF
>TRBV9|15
CASRGGQGRNTEAFF
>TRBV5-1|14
CASSLPLGTGELFF
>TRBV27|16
CASSLWGEGSQETQYF
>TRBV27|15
CASSLYTSKKDTQYF
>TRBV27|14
CASSQNRGDTEAFF
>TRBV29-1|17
CSVEAFAGTEAQETQYF
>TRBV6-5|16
CASSYRTSGSGYEQYF
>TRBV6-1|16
CASSAPFGELTVEQYF
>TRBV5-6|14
CASSVGGSGNTIYF
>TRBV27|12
CASSPSLGEQFF
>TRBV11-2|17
CASSSLAGGRGDNEQFF
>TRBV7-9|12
CASSLVQYEQYF